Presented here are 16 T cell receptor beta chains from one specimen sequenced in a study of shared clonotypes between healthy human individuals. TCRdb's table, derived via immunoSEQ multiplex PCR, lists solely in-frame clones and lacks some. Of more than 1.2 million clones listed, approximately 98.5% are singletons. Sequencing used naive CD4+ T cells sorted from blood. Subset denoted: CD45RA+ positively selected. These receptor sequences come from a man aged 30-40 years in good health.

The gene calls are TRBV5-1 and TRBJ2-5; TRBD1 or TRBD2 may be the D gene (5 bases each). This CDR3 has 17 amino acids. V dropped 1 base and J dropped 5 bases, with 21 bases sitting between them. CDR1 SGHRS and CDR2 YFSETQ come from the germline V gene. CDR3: CASSLPQGGGVAETQYF. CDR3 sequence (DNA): TGCGCCAGCAGCTTGCCCCAGGGTGGGGGAGTGGCGGAGACCCAGTACTTC.

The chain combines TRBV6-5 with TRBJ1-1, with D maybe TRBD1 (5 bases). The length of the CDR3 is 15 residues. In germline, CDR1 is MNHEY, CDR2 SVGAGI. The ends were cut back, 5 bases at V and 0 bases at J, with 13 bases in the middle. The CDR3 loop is CASSRRLGVNTEAFF. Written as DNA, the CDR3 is TGTGCCAGCAGTCGCAGACTAGGGGTGAACACTGAAGCTTTCTTT.

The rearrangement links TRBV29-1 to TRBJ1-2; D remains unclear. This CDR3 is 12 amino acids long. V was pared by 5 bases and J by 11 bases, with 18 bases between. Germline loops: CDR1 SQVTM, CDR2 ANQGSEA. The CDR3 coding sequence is TGCAGCGTTCGTAGTGCCTCAGGTCGGTACACCTTC. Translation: CSVRSASGRYTF.

CDR3 in DNA: TGTGCCAGCAGTTCAGGCACCACAGGGGCCTTCTCCTACAATGAGCAGTTCTTC. Residues: CASSSGTTGAFSYNEQFF. The chain combines TRBV28 with TRBJ2-1; 7 bases are shared with TRBD1. The CDR3 sequence is 18 residues long. Looked up from germline, CDR1 is MDHEN and CDR2 is SYDVKM. The J segment lost 0 bases and the V segment lost 4 bases, leaving 12 bases of the junction unmatched.

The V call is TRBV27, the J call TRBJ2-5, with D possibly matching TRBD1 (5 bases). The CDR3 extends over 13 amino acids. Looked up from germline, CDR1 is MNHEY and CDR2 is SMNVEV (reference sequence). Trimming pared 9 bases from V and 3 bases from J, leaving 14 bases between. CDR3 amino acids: CARPRDSEETQYF. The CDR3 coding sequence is TGTGCCAGACCCCGCGACAGTGAAGAGACCCAGTACTTC.

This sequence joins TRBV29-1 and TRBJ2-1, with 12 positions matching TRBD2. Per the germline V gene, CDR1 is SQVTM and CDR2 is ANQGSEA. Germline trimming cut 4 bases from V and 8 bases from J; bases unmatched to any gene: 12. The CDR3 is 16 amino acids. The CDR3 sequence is CSVVGSASGRADEQFF. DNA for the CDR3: TGCAGCGTTGTAGGTTCGGCTAGCGGGAGGGCCGATGAGCAGTTCTTC.

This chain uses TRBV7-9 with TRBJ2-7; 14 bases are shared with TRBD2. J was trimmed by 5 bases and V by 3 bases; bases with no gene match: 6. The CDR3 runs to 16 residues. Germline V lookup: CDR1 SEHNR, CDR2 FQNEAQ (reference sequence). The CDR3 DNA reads TGTGCCAGCAGCTTTGGGACTAGCGGGAGTATACACGAGCAGTACTTC. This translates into CASSFGTSGSIHEQYF.

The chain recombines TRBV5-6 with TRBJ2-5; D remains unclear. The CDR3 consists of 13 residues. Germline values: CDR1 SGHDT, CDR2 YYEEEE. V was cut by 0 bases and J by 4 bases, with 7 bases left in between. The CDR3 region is CASSLDTAETQYF. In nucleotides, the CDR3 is TGTGCCAGCAGCTTGGACACAGCAGAGACCCAGTACTTC.

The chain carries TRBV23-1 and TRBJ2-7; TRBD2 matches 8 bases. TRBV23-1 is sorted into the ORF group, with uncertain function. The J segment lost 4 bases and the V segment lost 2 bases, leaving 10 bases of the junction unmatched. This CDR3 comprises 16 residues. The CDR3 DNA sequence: TGCGCCAGCAGTCAACCAACTAGCGGACCCTCTTACGAGCAGTACTTC. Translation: CASSQPTSGPSYEQYF.

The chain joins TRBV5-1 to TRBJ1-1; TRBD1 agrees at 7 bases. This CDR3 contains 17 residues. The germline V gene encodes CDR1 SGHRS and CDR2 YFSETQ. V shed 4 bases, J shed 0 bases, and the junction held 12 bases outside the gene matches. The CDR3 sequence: CASSPKTGTVLNTEAFF. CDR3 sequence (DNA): TGCGCCAGCAGCCCAAAAACCGGGACAGTTTTGAACACTGAAGCTTTCTTT.

The CDR3 nucleotides read TGTGCCAGCAGCTTAAGGCCCTATAACTATGGCTACACCTTC. Its translation: CASSLRPYNYGYTF. The rearrangement joins TRBV7-2 to TRBJ1-2; unclear D gene. The V end lost 2 bases, the J end lost 1 base, and 8 bases lay between the germline ends. The CDR3 is made up of 14 amino acids. Per germline, CDR1 SGHTA and CDR2 FQGNSA.

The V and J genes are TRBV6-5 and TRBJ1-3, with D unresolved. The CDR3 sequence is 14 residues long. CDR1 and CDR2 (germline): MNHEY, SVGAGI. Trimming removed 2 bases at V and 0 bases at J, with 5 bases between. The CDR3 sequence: CASSYAGSGNTIYF. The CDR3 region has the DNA TGTGCCAGCAGTTACGCCGGCTCTGGAAACACCATATATTTT.

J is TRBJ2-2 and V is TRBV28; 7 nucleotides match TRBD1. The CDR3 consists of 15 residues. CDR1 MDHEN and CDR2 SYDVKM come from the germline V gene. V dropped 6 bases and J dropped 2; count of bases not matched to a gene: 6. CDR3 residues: CASSRDRINTGELFF. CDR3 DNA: TGTGCCAGCAGCAGGGACAGAATAAACACCGGGGAGCTGTTTTTT. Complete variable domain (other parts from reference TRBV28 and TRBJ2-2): DVKVTQSSRYLVKRTGEKVFLECVQDMDHENMFWYRQDPGLGLRLIYFSYDVKMKEKGDIPEGYSVSREKKERFSLILESASTNQTSMYLCASSRDRINTGELFFGEGSRLTVL.

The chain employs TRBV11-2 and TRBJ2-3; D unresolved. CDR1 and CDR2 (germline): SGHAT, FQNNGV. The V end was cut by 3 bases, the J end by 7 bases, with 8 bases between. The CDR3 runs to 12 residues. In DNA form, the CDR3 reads TGTGCCAGCAGCTTCGCAGAACATACGCAGTATTTT. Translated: CASSFAEHTQYF.

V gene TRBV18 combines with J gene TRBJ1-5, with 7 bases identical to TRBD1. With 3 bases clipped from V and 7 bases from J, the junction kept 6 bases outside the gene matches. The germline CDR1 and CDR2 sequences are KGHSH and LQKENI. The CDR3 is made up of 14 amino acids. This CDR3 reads CASSPDRVPQPQHF. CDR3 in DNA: TGTGCCAGCTCACCCGACAGGGTACCGCAGCCCCAGCATTTT.

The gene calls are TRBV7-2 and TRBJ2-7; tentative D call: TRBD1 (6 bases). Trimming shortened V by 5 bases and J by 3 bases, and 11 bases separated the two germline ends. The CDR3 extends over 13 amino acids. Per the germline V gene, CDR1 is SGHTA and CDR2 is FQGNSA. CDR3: CASSRIRGYEQYF. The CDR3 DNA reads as TGTGCCAGCAGCCGCATCAGGGGCTACGAGCAGTACTTC.